This paragraph reports one T cell receptor beta chain. The antigen it recognizes is unknown. No much larger clone exists at a distance of one base, and base qualities are not known. The sample belongs to a study of T-cell reconstitution after alpha-beta-depleted transplantation in children (dated by TCRdb to the mid-2010s). As for the study more broadly: Using TCR repertoire profiling, the study quantitatively followed how T-cell immune reconstitution unfolded in children after TCRalphabeta/CD19-depleted allogeneic hematopoietic cell transplantation.

V is cut back by 5 bases and J by 5 bases, with 10 bases in the junction unmatched. In the germline V gene, CDR1 corresponds to SGHVS and CDR2 to FNYEAQ. Spanning cysteine to phenylalanine, the CDR3 consists of 15 amino acids. This entry keeps only the CDR3 DNA: 45 bases, framed from base 1. The treatment or condition label here, explained by the study, means: allogeneic hematopoietic cell transplantation with graft depleted of TCRalphabeta T cells and CD19 B cells. The transplant recipients were children given TCRalphabeta/CD19-depleted allogeneic hematopoietic cell grafts. The full study reports these points: The apparently early alphabetaT-cell count recovery about two months after transplant was reportedly dependent on only several hundred rapidly expanded clones derived from non-depleted graft cells. In some patients, the high TCRbeta diversity seen at day 60 was put down to recipient T cells and intrathymic progenitors that had survived conditioning. Hyperexpanded clone frequencies declined over subsequent months; after one year, T-cell counts and TCRbeta diversity were mostly attributed to newly produced T cells.

The library was built by means of PCR. Instrument on record: Illumina HiSeq 2500. To normalize quantification of the TCRbeta repertoire, the TCR libraries were built with molecular barcoding that relied on unique molecular identifiers. Using fastp trimming at Q25 and MiXCR clonotype assembly, TCRdb reanalyzed the public sequencing data and kept in-frame beta chains. Every entry covers one CDR3 protein and lists the most common genes and DNA from its rows. Here the sample has some 830,000 distinct CDR3 sequences; approximately 15% occur a single time. Jointly, the top ten make up 5% of the sample. Source: PBMCs, mostly from graft donor cells, taken 360 days after TCRalphabeta/CD19-depleted stem cell transplant. The sequence came from a male patient between 5 and 17 years old who had a stem cell transplant for acute lymphoblastic leukemia, so the T cells may come from the graft donor. The chain links TRBV7-6 with TRBJ2-5, with 8 bases aligning to TRBD2. The CDR3 reads as follows: CASSPGLVVPETQYF. The nucleotide sequence reads as follows: TGTGCCAGCAGCCCGGGACTAGTCGTCCCGGAGACCCAGTACTTC.